This T cell receptor beta chain came from a study of T cells in Graves' hyperthyroidism and ophthalmopathy. The germline V gene encodes CDR1 SGDLS and CDR2 YYNGEE. V was clipped by 4 bases and J by 5 bases; unmatched bases: 13. The CDR3 sequence is 19 residues long. Those patients with uncontrolled infection, other autoimmune disease, pregnancy or lactation were excluded. Using RNA transcripts as the source, TCR beta CDR3 regions were amplified. In the first-round RT-PCR of the TCR CDR3, the HTBI primer set was used. TCRdb reanalysed the multiplex PCR reads using MiXCR and keeps one entry per CDR3 protein. The sample lists a few hundred thousand distinct CDR3 sequences; 46% were seen once. This clonotype came up many times. Its matching antigen is unknown. Study-wide points: Within blood appeared most thyroid clonotypes that had expanded above 0.001.

The chain employs TRBV9 and TRBJ2-2; TRBD2 matches 14 bases. The specimen sequenced was peripheral blood or thyroid tissue (not recorded which). This clonotype was obtained from a woman aged 18-29 years with Graves' hyperthyroidism. CDR3 sequence (DNA): TGTGCCAGCAGCAGCCTCCCGGGACTAGCGGGAGAGTCGACCGGGGAGCTGTTTTTT. Protein sequence: CASSSLPGLAGESTGELFF.